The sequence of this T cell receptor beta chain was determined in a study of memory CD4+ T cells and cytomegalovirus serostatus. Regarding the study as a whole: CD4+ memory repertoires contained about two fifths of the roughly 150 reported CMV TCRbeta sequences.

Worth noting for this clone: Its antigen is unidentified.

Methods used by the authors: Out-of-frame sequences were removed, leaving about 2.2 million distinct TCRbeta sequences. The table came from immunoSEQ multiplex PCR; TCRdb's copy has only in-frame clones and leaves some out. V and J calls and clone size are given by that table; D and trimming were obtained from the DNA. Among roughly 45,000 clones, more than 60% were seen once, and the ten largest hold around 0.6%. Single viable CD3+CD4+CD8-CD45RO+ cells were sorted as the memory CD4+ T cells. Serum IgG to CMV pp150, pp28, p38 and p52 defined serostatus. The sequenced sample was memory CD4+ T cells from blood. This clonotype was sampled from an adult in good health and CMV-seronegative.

The CDR3 spells CASSEPGAVNYGYTF. The CDR3 DNA is TGTGCCAGCAGCGAGCCTGGGGCAGTCAACTATGGCTACACCTTC. The V gene is TRBV25-1, the J gene TRBJ1-2; D is possibly TRBD1 (5 bases). The CDR3 is 15 residues long. CDR1 MGHDK and CDR2 SYGVNS come from the germline V gene. V lost 6 bases and J lost 2, with 16 bases in between.